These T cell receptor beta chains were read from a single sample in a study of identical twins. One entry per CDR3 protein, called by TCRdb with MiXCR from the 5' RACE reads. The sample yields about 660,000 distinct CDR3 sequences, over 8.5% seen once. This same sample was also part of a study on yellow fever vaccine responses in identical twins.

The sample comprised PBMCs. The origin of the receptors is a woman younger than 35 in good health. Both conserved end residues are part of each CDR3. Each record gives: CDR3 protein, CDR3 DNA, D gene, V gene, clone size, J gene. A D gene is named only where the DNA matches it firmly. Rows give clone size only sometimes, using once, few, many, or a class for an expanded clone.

CDR3 protein: CASSLAPQEIKDTQYF; CDR3 DNA: TGTGCCAGCAGCTTAGCGCCACAGGAGATAAAGGATACGCAGTATTTT; D gene: .; V gene: TRBV7-9; clone size: .; J gene: TRBJ2-3
CDR3 protein: CASSSGSFYEQYF; CDR3 DNA: TGTGCCAGCAGTTCCGGTTCTTTCTACGAGCAGTACTTC; D gene: .; V gene: TRBV6-5; clone size: .; J gene: TRBJ2-7
CDR3 protein: CASSLSSGGETQYF; CDR3 DNA: TGCGCCAGCAGCTTGAGCTCAGGGGGAGAGACCCAGTACTTC; D gene: TRBD1; V gene: TRBV5-1; clone size: few; J gene: TRBJ2-5
CDR3 protein: CASSVAFGQGSGNTIYF; CDR3 DNA: TGTGCCAGCAGCGTAGCTTTTGGACAGGGCTCTGGAAACACCATATATTTT; D gene: TRBD1; V gene: TRBV9; clone size: few; J gene: TRBJ1-3
CDR3 protein: CASSLGTGGSPLHF; CDR3 DNA: TGTGCCAGCAGCTTGGGGACAGGGGGTTCACCCCTCCACTTT; D gene: TRBD1; V gene: TRBV7-9; clone size: many; J gene: TRBJ1-6
CDR3 protein: CASSVQAPGELFF; CDR3 DNA: TGTGCCAGCAGCGTTCAGGCTCCCGGGGAGCTGTTTTTT; D gene: .; V gene: TRBV5-5; clone size: .; J gene: TRBJ2-2
CDR3 protein: CASNNPGTDNYEQYF; CDR3 DNA: TGCGCCAGCAACAACCCCGGGACCGACAACTACGAGCAGTACTTC; D gene: .; V gene: TRBV4-1; clone size: .; J gene: TRBJ2-7
CDR3 protein: CASSAKMETQYF; CDR3 DNA: TGCGCCAGCAGCGCCAAGATGGAGACCCAGTACTTC; D gene: .; V gene: TRBV5-1; clone size: many; J gene: TRBJ2-5
CDR3 protein: CASTTRDQPQHF; CDR3 DNA: TGTGCCAGTACTACACGGGATCAGCCCCAGCATTTT; D gene: .; V gene: TRBV19; clone size: many; J gene: TRBJ1-5
CDR3 protein: CASMGLPYEQYF; CDR3 DNA: TGTGCCAGCATGGGACTGCCCTACGAGCAGTACTTC; D gene: .; V gene: TRBV28; clone size: few; J gene: TRBJ2-7
CDR3 protein: CASRAQSLALQETQYF; CDR3 DNA: TGTGCCAGCAGGGCCCAGTCGTTAGCGCTCCAAGAGACCCAGTACTTC; D gene: .; V gene: TRBV27; clone size: few; J gene: TRBJ2-5
CDR3 protein: CASSWDGSYNEQFF; CDR3 DNA: TGTGCCAGCAGCTGGGACGGGAGCTACAATGAGCAGTTCTTC; D gene: .; V gene: TRBV5-5; clone size: .; J gene: TRBJ2-1
CDR3 protein: CSGRGGMYEQFF; CDR3 DNA: TGCAGTGGGAGGGGGGGCATGTATGAGCAGTTCTTC; D gene: .; V gene: TRBV20-1; clone size: .; J gene: TRBJ2-1
CDR3 protein: CSGNRGGTGELFF; CDR3 DNA: TGCAGCGGAAACAGGGGAGGAACCGGGGAGCTGTTTTTT; D gene: .; V gene: TRBV29-1; clone size: few; J gene: TRBJ2-2
CDR3 protein: CSVQEGERMSYEQYF; CDR3 DNA: TGCAGTGTACAGGAGGGGGAGCGGATGTCCTACGAGCAGTACTTC; D gene: .; V gene: TRBV20-1; clone size: .; J gene: TRBJ2-7
CDR3 protein: CASSHRGENSPLHF; CDR3 DNA: TGCGCCAGCAGCCACAGGGGCGAGAATTCACCCCTCCACTTT; D gene: TRBD1; V gene: TRBV5-1; clone size: .; J gene: TRBJ1-6
CDR3 protein: CASSEGQGAADTQYF; CDR3 DNA: TGTGCCAGCAGTGAAGGTCAGGGGGCCGCAGATACGCAGTATTTT; D gene: TRBD1; V gene: TRBV2; clone size: many; J gene: TRBJ2-3
CDR3 protein: CASSRDRVEQYF; CDR3 DNA: TGTGCCAGCAGTCGCGACAGGGTCGAGCAGTACTTC; D gene: TRBD1; V gene: TRBV6-5; clone size: many; J gene: TRBJ2-7
CDR3 protein: CSARGSLRSEQFF; CDR3 DNA: TGCAGTGCTAGAGGGAGTCTGAGGAGTGAGCAGTTCTTC; D gene: .; V gene: TRBV20-1; clone size: .; J gene: TRBJ2-1
CDR3 protein: CASSPLSAQETQYF; CDR3 DNA: TGTGCCAGCAGCCCCCTTAGCGCCCAAGAGACCCAGTACTTC; D gene: .; V gene: TRBV27; clone size: .; J gene: TRBJ2-5
CDR3 protein: CASSDSTASKNIQYF; CDR3 DNA: TGTGCCAGCTCAGACAGTACGGCCTCCAAAAACATTCAGTACTTC; D gene: .; V gene: TRBV18; clone size: .; J gene: TRBJ2-4
CDR3 protein: CASSPPAGTGGLEQYF; CDR3 DNA: TGTGCCAGTAGTCCCCCGGCCGGGACAGGGGGCCTCGAGCAGTACTTC; D gene: TRBD1; V gene: TRBV19; clone size: .; J gene: TRBJ2-7
CDR3 protein: CASSFGTSGSYAQYF; CDR3 DNA: TGTGCCAGCAGCTTCGGGACTAGCGGGAGCTACGCGCAGTACTTC; D gene: TRBD2; V gene: TRBV7-2; clone size: few; J gene: TRBJ2-7
CDR3 protein: CASSLAILSYEQYF; CDR3 DNA: TGCGCCAGCAGCTTGGCAATTTTATCCTACGAGCAGTACTTC; D gene: .; V gene: TRBV5-1; clone size: many; J gene: TRBJ2-7
CDR3 protein: CASSRTGEYGYTF; CDR3 DNA: TGTGCCAGCTCCAGGACAGGAGAATATGGCTACACCTTC; D gene: TRBD1; V gene: TRBV19; clone size: few; J gene: TRBJ1-2
CDR3 protein: CASSKPGQGNVEQFF; CDR3 DNA: TGTGCCAGCAGTAAACCGGGACAGGGTAACGTTGAGCAGTTCTTC; D gene: TRBD1; V gene: TRBV28; clone size: .; J gene: TRBJ2-1
CDR3 protein: CASALSVAGELFF; CDR3 DNA: TGTGCCAGCGCTCTTTCGGTGGCCGGGGAGCTGTTTTTT; D gene: .; V gene: TRBV3-1; clone size: few; J gene: TRBJ2-2
CDR3 protein: CASSLLTFASSEAFF; CDR3 DNA: TGCGCCAGCAGCTTGCTCACCTTTGCTAGCTCTGAAGCTTTCTTT; D gene: .; V gene: TRBV5-1; clone size: few; J gene: TRBJ1-1
CDR3 protein: CSARERLAGGYEQYF; CDR3 DNA: TGCAGTGCTAGAGAGCGACTAGCGGGGGGCTACGAGCAGTACTTC; D gene: TRBD2; V gene: TRBV20-1; clone size: few; J gene: TRBJ2-7
CDR3 protein: CASSAEITGELFF; CDR3 DNA: TGTGCCAGCAGTGCCGAGATCACCGGGGAGCTGTTTTTT; D gene: .; V gene: TRBV2; clone size: few; J gene: TRBJ2-2
CDR3 protein: CASSLEGWAGERDTQYF; CDR3 DNA: TGTGCCAGCAGCTTAGAGGGTTGGGCGGGAGAAAGGGATACGCAGTATTTT; D gene: TRBD2; V gene: TRBV11-2; clone size: .; J gene: TRBJ2-3
CDR3 protein: CASSQDGTGLSQTQYF; CDR3 DNA: TGCGCCAGCAGCCAAGACGGGACAGGGTTGTCGCAGACCCAGTACTTC; D gene: TRBD1; V gene: TRBV4-3; clone size: .; J gene: TRBJ2-5
CDR3 protein: CASSPAGTTFNEQFF; CDR3 DNA: TGCGCCAGCAGCCCGGCCGGGACTACCTTTAATGAGCAGTTCTTC; D gene: TRBD2; V gene: TRBV4-3; clone size: few; J gene: TRBJ2-1
CDR3 protein: CASSLTLRGVAKNIQYF; CDR3 DNA: TGTGCCAGCAGTCTGACCCTCCGAGGGGTAGCCAAAAACATTCAGTACTTC; D gene: .; V gene: TRBV28; clone size: .; J gene: TRBJ2-4
CDR3 protein: CASSPPTGRPADTQYF; CDR3 DNA: TGTGCCAGCTCACCACCGACAGGGAGACCCGCAGATACGCAGTATTTT; D gene: TRBD1; V gene: TRBV18; clone size: few; J gene: TRBJ2-3
CDR3 protein: CATSGPRGYEQYF; CDR3 DNA: TGTGCCACCAGTGGCCCCAGGGGTTACGAGCAGTACTTC; D gene: .; V gene: TRBV24-1; clone size: .; J gene: TRBJ2-7
CDR3 protein: CATSGGLAVFNEQFF; CDR3 DNA: TGTGCCACCAGCGGCGGGCTAGCGGTATTCAATGAGCAGTTCTTC; D gene: TRBD2; V gene: TRBV24-1; clone size: few; J gene: TRBJ2-1
CDR3 protein: CASSPTAAPKFNEQFF; CDR3 DNA: TGTGCCAGCAGTCCCACAGCGGCGCCCAAATTTAATGAGCAGTTCTTC; D gene: .; V gene: TRBV12-3/TRBV12-4; clone size: many; J gene: TRBJ2-1
CDR3 protein: CSARDENAASPFFYEQYF; CDR3 DNA: TGCAGTGCTAGAGATGAGAATGCGGCTAGCCCCTTCTTCTACGAGCAGTACTTC; D gene: .; V gene: TRBV20-1; clone size: .; J gene: TRBJ2-7
CDR3 protein: CASSSGGWDQPQHF; CDR3 DNA: TGTGCCAGCAGTAGTGGGGGCTGGGATCAGCCCCAGCATTTT; D gene: .; V gene: TRBV6-1; clone size: .; J gene: TRBJ1-5
CDR3 protein: CASSLFSGSLGEQFF; CDR3 DNA: TGTGCCAGCAGCTTGTTTAGCGGGAGCCTTGGTGAGCAGTTCTTC; D gene: TRBD2; V gene: TRBV13; clone size: many; J gene: TRBJ2-1
CDR3 protein: CASSSTLGQGNTGELFF; CDR3 DNA: TGTGCCAGCAGCTCAACATTGGGACAGGGGAACACCGGGGAGCTGTTTTTT; D gene: TRBD1; V gene: TRBV7-9; clone size: .; J gene: TRBJ2-2
CDR3 protein: CASSYSTSGYNEQFF; CDR3 DNA: TGTGCCAGCAGCTACTCGACTAGCGGATACAATGAGCAGTTCTTC; D gene: TRBD2; V gene: TRBV7-2; clone size: few; J gene: TRBJ2-1
CDR3 protein: CASSPIWPTSGTPNEQFF; CDR3 DNA: TGTGCCAGCAGTCCAATCTGGCCGACTAGCGGAACCCCGAATGAGCAGTTCTTC; D gene: TRBD2; V gene: TRBV12-3/TRBV12-4; clone size: .; J gene: TRBJ2-1
CDR3 protein: CSVNRGLNTEAFF; CDR3 DNA: TGCAGCGTAAACAGGGGGCTGAACACTGAAGCTTTCTTT; D gene: TRBD1; V gene: TRBV29-1; clone size: many; J gene: TRBJ1-1
CDR3 protein: CSARVSPKADTQYF; CDR3 DNA: TGCAGTGCTAGAGTTAGTCCCAAAGCAGATACGCAGTATTTT; D gene: .; V gene: TRBV20-1; clone size: many; J gene: TRBJ2-3
CDR3 protein: CASSLELAATDTQYF; CDR3 DNA: TGTGCCAGCAGCTTAGAACTAGCGGCCACAGATACGCAGTATTTT; D gene: TRBD2; V gene: TRBV7-2; clone size: few; J gene: TRBJ2-3
CDR3 protein: CASSQDGTSGNEQFF; CDR3 DNA: TGCGCCAGCAGCCAAGATGGGACTAGCGGCAATGAGCAGTTCTTC; D gene: TRBD2; V gene: TRBV4-3; clone size: few; J gene: TRBJ2-1
CDR3 protein: CSASRQSSYEQYF; CDR3 DNA: TGCAGTGCTAGCCGACAGAGCTCCTACGAGCAGTACTTC; D gene: .; V gene: TRBV20-1; clone size: .; J gene: TRBJ2-7
CDR3 protein: CASSLAPGELFF; CDR3 DNA: TGTGCCAGCAGCTTGGCCCCCGGGGAGCTGTTTTTT; D gene: .; V gene: TRBV5-4; clone size: .; J gene: TRBJ2-2
CDR3 protein: CASSLAGSGFDEQYF; CDR3 DNA: TGCGCCAGCAGCTTGGCCGGGTCCGGGTTTGACGAGCAGTACTTC; D gene: .; V gene: TRBV5-1; clone size: few; J gene: TRBJ2-7
CDR3 protein: CASSQEGDGNQPQHF; CDR3 DNA: TGTGCCAGCAGCCAAGAAGGGGACGGGAATCAGCCCCAGCATTTT; D gene: .; V gene: TRBV4-2; clone size: many; J gene: TRBJ1-5
CDR3 protein: CASSATGGAVTGELFF; CDR3 DNA: TGCGCCAGCAGCGCAACAGGGGGCGCTGTCACCGGGGAGCTGTTTTTT; D gene: TRBD1; V gene: TRBV5-1; clone size: many; J gene: TRBJ2-2
CDR3 protein: CASSQDPGGGGSPLHF; CDR3 DNA: TGTGCCAGCAGCCAAGATCCCGGGGGGGGCGGTTCACCCCTCCACTTT; D gene: .; V gene: TRBV4-2; clone size: many; J gene: TRBJ1-6
CDR3 protein: CASSFDGKNIQYF; CDR3 DNA: TGTGCCAGCAGCTTCGATGGCAAAAACATTCAGTACTTC; D gene: .; V gene: TRBV5-5; clone size: few; J gene: TRBJ2-4
CDR3 protein: CASSIPGGPATEQYF; CDR3 DNA: TGTGCCAGCAGTATCCCAGGGGGACCCGCTACGGAGCAGTACTTC; D gene: TRBD1; V gene: TRBV6-2/TRBV6-3; clone size: .; J gene: TRBJ2-7
CDR3 protein: CASSTGGNEQFF; CDR3 DNA: TGTGCCAGCAGTACAGGGGGCAATGAGCAGTTCTTC; D gene: TRBD1; V gene: TRBV28; clone size: few; J gene: TRBJ2-1